The rows below give T cell receptor beta chains drawn from one sample of a study of shared clonotypes between healthy human individuals. Some clones are missing from TCRdb's copy, which holds only in-frame ones; the method was immunoSEQ multiplex PCR. The sample includes approximately 1.9 million clones, around 95% of them seen just once. Sequencing was carried out using naive CD8+ T cells from PBMCs. Every receptor here comes from a young man in good health. Some clones in this sample may be carry-over from other donors' samples. The CDR3 runs from the conserved cysteine through the conserved F or W. The D gene is left open where the match is weak. The listing skips clone size in some rows; elsewhere it reads once, few, many or a size class.

d_call	clone_size	v_call	j_call	cdr3_aa	cdr3_nt
.	.	TRBV25-1	TRBJ2-7	CASRRDSVGYEQYF	TGTGCCAGCCGCAGGGACTCGGTGGGGTACGAGCAGTACTTC
TRBD1	few	TRBV4-2	TRBJ1-2	CASSQEWHRGRDGYTF	TGTGCCAGCAGCCAAGAGTGGCACAGGGGGCGTGATGGCTACACCTTC
.	.	TRBV5-6	TRBJ1-3	CASSWTGGNTIYF	TGTGCCAGCAGCTGGACGGGGGGAAACACCATATATTTT
.	.	TRBV6-1	TRBJ2-1	CASTMTPNEQFF	TGTGCCAGCACCATGACGCCCAATGAGCAGTTCTTC
TRBD2	.	TRBV28	TRBJ2-2	CASTPWSGRALDGELFF	TGTGCCAGCACCCCTTGGAGCGGGAGGGCCCTTGACGGGGAGCTGTTTTTT
.	.	TRBV14	TRBJ2-7	CASSQGTYEQYF	TGTGCCAGCAGTCAGGGTACCTACGAGCAGTACTTC
.	.	TRBV7-9	TRBJ1-4	CASSSPTGADNEKLFF	TGTGCCAGCAGCTCCCCCACCGGGGCCGATAATGAAAAACTGTTTTTT
.	.	TRBV28	TRBJ2-7	CASTRETLEAYEQYF	TGTGCCAGCACCCGCGAGACTCTGGAAGCGTACGAGCAGTACTTC
TRBD2	.	TRBV11-2	TRBJ2-2	CASSSPGLAGENTGELFF	TGTGCCAGCAGCTCCCCGGGACTAGCGGGAGAGAACACCGGGGAGCTGTTTTTT
TRBD2	.	TRBV2	TRBJ2-7	CASSYGLAVYEQYF	TGTGCCAGCAGTTACGGACTAGCGGTCTACGAGCAGTACTTC
.	.	TRBV28	TRBJ2-1	CASSLSGSANEQFF	TGTGCCAGCAGTTTATCGGGGAGTGCGAATGAGCAGTTCTTC
TRBD1	.	TRBV27	TRBJ2-3	CASSHAFGDRGTDTQYF	TGTGCCAGCAGCCACGCCTTCGGGGACAGAGGCACAGATACGCAGTATTTT
.	.	TRBV5-5	TRBJ2-1	CASSSRPGGPDNEQFF	TGTGCCAGCAGCAGCCGGCCCGGAGGGCCGGATAATGAGCAGTTCTTC
.	.	TRBV11-2	TRBJ1-1	CASSLAVRGEAFF	TGTGCCAGCAGCTTAGCTGTACGCGGTGAAGCTTTCTTT
.	.	TRBV5-1	TRBJ2-1	CASSLVGNNEQFF	TGCGCCAGCAGCTTGGTTGGGAACAATGAGCAGTTCTTC
TRBD1	.	TRBV13	TRBJ2-7	CASSLPHRGDLYEQYF	TGTGCCAGCAGCCTCCCCCACAGGGGTGACCTCTACGAGCAGTACTTC
TRBD1	.	TRBV2	TRBJ2-2	CASSEHGQGTGELFF	TGTGCCAGCAGTGAACACGGACAGGGGACCGGGGAGCTGTTTTTT
TRBD1	.	TRBV28	TRBJ1-5	CASRRDSYSNQPQHF	TGTGCCAGCAGGAGGGACAGTTATAGCAATCAGCCCCAGCATTTT
.	.	TRBV5-4	TRBJ1-1	CASSPGTEAFF	TGTGCCAGCAGCCCGGGGACAGAAGCTTTCTTT
.	.	TRBV4-1	TRBJ2-3	CASSQSTPSLKLDTDTQYF	TGCGCCAGCAGCCAAAGCACCCCTAGCCTGAAACTTGACACAGATACGCAGTATTTT
TRBD1	.	TRBV4-3	TRBJ1-1	CASSQDEQGGGTEAFF	TGCGCCAGCAGCCAAGATGAGCAGGGGGGTGGCACTGAAGCTTTCTTT
TRBD1	.	TRBV28	TRBJ1-4	CASIASRDSTTNEKLFF	TGTGCCAGTATAGCCTCCCGGGACAGTACAACTAATGAAAAACTGTTTTTT
TRBD2	once	TRBV30	TRBJ2-5	CAWSWSGGPGETQYF	TGTGCCTGGAGTTGGTCGGGAGGGCCGGGGGAGACCCAGTACTTC
.	.	TRBV10-3	TRBJ1-3	CAISEWSDLSGNTIYF	TGTGCCATCAGTGAATGGTCGGACCTATCTGGAAACACCATATATTTT
TRBD1	.	TRBV28	TRBJ2-2	CASSHEGGEFTGELFF	TGTGCCAGCAGTCACGAAGGGGGCGAATTCACCGGGGAGCTGTTTTTT
TRBD2	.	TRBV6-5	TRBJ2-7	CASSEREGYEQYF	TGTGCCAGCAGTGAGCGGGAGGGCTACGAGCAGTACTTC